These 20 T cell receptor beta chains were sequenced from one sample in a study of cytotoxic CD8 clonotypes in ibrutinib-treated CLL. The protocol was immunoSEQ multiplex PCR, while the TCRdb copy is restricted to in-frame clones and leaves out a portion. The data contain tens of thousands of clones, around 84% of them singletons. Source: PBMCs, taken before ibrutinib treatment. These receptors all come from a human donor with chronic lymphocytic leukemia.

The chain employs TRBV4-2 and TRBJ2-7; D unresolved. Trimming pared 0 bases from V and 1 base from J, leaving 10 bases between. In germline, CDR1 is LGHNA, CDR2 YNFKEQ. The CDR3 contains 15 residues. CDR3 protein: CASSQEGDTSYEQYF. The CDR3 DNA follows: TGTGCCAGCAGCCAAGAAGGCGACACTTCCTACGAGCAGTACTTC.

V gene TRBV27 combines with J gene TRBJ2-2; no reliable D call. This CDR3 spans 12 amino acids. Trimming removed 5 bases from V and 2 bases from J, with 3 bases in between. Germline V lookup: CDR1 MNHEY, CDR2 SMNVEV (reference sequence). CDR3 sequence (DNA): TGTGCCAGCAGTCTTAACACCGGGGAGCTGTTTTTT. Encoded protein: CASSLNTGELFF.

There are a few counts of this clone. The V call is TRBV29-1, the J call TRBJ2-3; the D call may be TRBD1 or TRBD2 (5 bases each). Per the germline V gene, CDR1 is SQVTM and CDR2 is ANQGSEA. Between the trimmed V and J ends, which lost 6 bases and 9 bases, there was a span of 10 bases. CDR3 length: 10 residues. DNA for the CDR3: TGCAGCGTGAGGGACCTAACGCAGTATTTT. This codes for CSVRDLTQYF.

The chain is built from TRBV5-4 and TRBJ2-2, with D unresolved. This CDR3 is built from 13 residues. With 4 bases removed from V and 7 bases from J, the gap between germline ends came to 11 bases. The V gene's germline CDR1 is SGHNT and CDR2 YYREEE (reference sequence). CDR3 protein: CASSNVGGGELFF. In DNA form, the CDR3 reads TGTGCCAGCAGCAATGTGGGCGGCGGGGAGCTGTTTTTT.

The J gene is TRBJ2-7, the V gene TRBV11-3; 11 nucleotides match TRBD1. V was clipped by 0 bases and J by 5 bases; unmatched bases: 3. Germline lookup yields CDR1 SGHNT and CDR2 YENEEA. This CDR3 has 15 residues. The CDR3 loop is CASSLDGQGADEQYF. The CDR3 DNA reads TGTGCCAGCAGCTTAGATGGACAGGGGGCGGACGAGCAGTACTTC. Looking up the rest from reference TRBV11-3 and TRBJ2-7 gives the full variable domain: EAGVVQSPRYKIIEKKQPVAFWCNPISGHNTLYWYLQNLGQGPELLIRYENEEAVDDSQLPKDRFSAERLKGVDSTLKIQPAELGDSAVYLCASSLDGQGADEQYFGPGTRLTVT.

The chain has TRBV21-1 and TRBJ2-7; the table's D call, TRBD1, was not checked against the DNA. TRBV21-1 is reported as a pseudogene. The CDR3 runs 10 residues. Here the CDR3 reads CASQTYEQYF. DNA of the CDR3: TGTGCCAGCCAAACCTACGAGCAGTACTTC.

This sequence joins TRBV19 and TRBJ2-6; no reliable D call. V was cut by 9 bases and J by 0 bases, with 9 bases left in between. Per the germline V gene, CDR1 is LNHDA and CDR2 is SQIVND (reference sequence). CDR3 length: 14 amino acids. In nucleotides, the CDR3 is TGTGCCAGCAGGACGCCCTCTGGGGCCAACGTCCTGACTTTC. Protein sequence: CASRTPSGANVLTF.

V is TRBV28 and J is TRBJ2-5, with D unclear. The CDR3 totals 13 residues. Germline CDR1 and CDR2: MDHEN and SYDVKM. V dropped 1 base and J dropped 8 bases, with 11 bases sitting between them. The CDR3 bases are TGTGCCAGCAGTTTATCTGGGCTAGTAACCCAGTACTTC. As protein: CASSLSGLVTQYF. The full variable domain, in which reference TRBV28 and TRBJ2-5 provide the parts outside the CDR3, is DVKVTQSSRYLVKRTGEKVFLECVQDMDHENMFWYRQDPGLGLRLIYFSYDVKMKEKGDIPEGYSVSREKKERFSLILESASTNQTSMYLCASSLSGLVTQYFGPGTRLLVL.

The table lists this clone with a count of one. The V call is TRBV6-1, the J call TRBJ1-2; D remains ambiguous. Germline CDR1 and CDR2: MNHNS and SASEGT. V was pared by 6 bases and J by 7 bases, with 18 bases between. This CDR3 has 14 residues. The DNA for the CDR3 is TGTGCCAGCAGCTATGGAGATATCACGGCTGGCTACACCTTC. Its protein product is CASSYGDITAGYTF.

V and J are TRBV5-1 and TRBJ2-7, with 8 bases lining up with TRBD1. The CDR3 spans 13 residues. V lost 5 bases, J lost 6 bases, and 7 bases stayed unmatched. Germline V gene sequence: CDR1 SGHRS, CDR2 YFSETQ. CDR3 loop: CASRMYRGSEQYF. Written as DNA, the CDR3 is TGCGCCAGCAGAATGTACAGGGGGAGCGAGCAGTACTTC.

The V call is TRBV5-1, the J call TRBJ2-7, with D possibly matching TRBD1 (6 bases). Trimming stripped 0 bases from V and 1 base from J, with 14 bases between. Looked up from germline, CDR1 is SGHRS and CDR2 is YFSETQ. This CDR3 region has 16 residues. The CDR3 spells CASSLEENRVSYEQYF. As DNA, the CDR3 is TGCGCCAGCAGCTTGGAGGAGAACAGGGTTTCCTACGAGCAGTACTTC.

This chain links TRBV4-3 with TRBJ2-1, with D perhaps matching TRBD2 (6 bases). Germline lookup yields CDR1 LGHNA and CDR2 YSLEER. There are 17 residues in the CDR3. The V end was cut by 1 base, the J end by 3 bases, with 16 bases between. CDR3 amino acids: CASSQARSQRVYNEQFF. Written as DNA, the CDR3 is TGCGCCAGCAGCCAAGCCAGGTCTCAGCGGGTCTACAATGAGCAGTTCTTC.

The rearrangement uses TRBV12-5 and TRBJ2-5; a possible D gene is TRBD1 (6 bases). This CDR3 spans 21 amino acids. Per germline, CDR1 LGHNT and CDR2 FRNRAP. The V end lost 0 bases, the J end lost 4 bases, and 30 bases lay between the germline ends. CDR3 region: CASGLVLSVEGLVGGGETQYF. The CDR3, as DNA: TGTGCTAGTGGTTTGGTATTATCTGTTGAGGGGTTGGTTGGGGGCGGAGAGACCCAGTACTTC.

The genes are TRBV18 and TRBJ2-3; D remains ambiguous. There are 14 residues in the CDR3. The germline V gene has CDR1 KGHSH and CDR2 LQKENI. Trimming shortened V by 2 bases and J by 13 bases, and 19 bases separated the two germline ends. CDR3 DNA: TGTGCCAGCTCACCAACAATTAATCGACAAACCGAGTATTTT. Encoded protein: CASSPTINRQTEYF.

This clone has a handful of counts. The same CDR3 can be traced to other DNA sequences in this sample. This sequence joins TRBV5-1 and TRBJ2-3; 9 positions agree with TRBD2. J gave up 1 base and V 2 bases, and 5 bases lay outside the gene matches. The CDR3 is made up of 16 amino acids. Germline CDR1 and CDR2: SGHRS and YFSETQ. CDR3 sequence reads: CASSLRAGGGTDTQYF. CDR3 nucleotides: TGCGCCAGCAGCTTACGAGCGGGAGGTGGCACAGATACGCAGTATTTT.

V usage is TRBV4-1 and J usage is TRBJ2-3; 8 bases are shared with TRBD2. Germline CDR1 reads MGHRA; CDR2 reads YSYEKL. There are 17 residues in the CDR3. The junction had 11 bases not matched to a gene; V was cut back by 4 bases and J by 2 bases. The CDR3 here is CASSPRRAGAPTDTQYF. Here the CDR3 DNA reads TGCGCCAGCAGCCCCCGGCGAGCGGGAGCCCCCACAGATACGCAGTATTTT.

This clone was counted a few times. The V gene is TRBV30, the J gene TRBJ1-1, with no clear D. V was clipped by 0 bases and J by 1 base, with 9 bases between them. This CDR3 comprises 14 residues. CDR1 is GTSNPN, CDR2 SVGIG, per germline (reference sequence). The CDR3 sequence: CAWSVYLWNTEAFF. The CDR3 nucleotides are TGTGCCTGGAGTGTTTATCTCTGGAACACTGAAGCTTTCTTT.

This sequence joins TRBV7-9 and TRBJ2-2, with unresolved D. V shed 5 bases and J shed 4 bases, with 14 bases lying between them. Germline assignment: CDR1 SEHNR and CDR2 FQNEAQ (reference sequence). The CDR3 is made up of 15 amino acids. The CDR3 DNA is TGTGCCAGCAGCAAACAGACTTCGCTCACCGGGGAGCTGTTTTTT. This sequence encodes CASSKQTSLTGELFF.

The chain is built from TRBV27 and TRBJ2-2; 9 bases are shared with TRBD2. The germline CDR1 and CDR2 sequences are MNHEY and SMNVEV (reference sequence). Trimming cost V 2 bases and J 7 bases; bases outside gene matches: 11. The CDR3 contains 17 residues. CDR3 coding DNA: TGTGCCAGCAGTTTAGCTCAGGGACTAGCCGTGTTCGGGGAGCTGTTTTTT. Residues: CASSLAQGLAVFGELFF.

This clone was found once. This sequence joins TRBV5-1 and TRBJ2-4; D call uncertain. Trimming pared 2 bases from V and 7 bases from J, leaving 10 bases between. Germline CDR1 reads SGHRS; CDR2 reads YFSETQ. The CDR3 contains 13 residues. The CDR3 spells CASSLVGDNIQYF. The CDR3 region has the DNA TGCGCCAGCAGCTTAGTCGGTGATAACATTCAGTACTTC.